This TCR beta chain was obtained from a study of T cell responses to AZD1222 COVID-19 vaccine. Produced via immunoSEQ multiplex PCR; TCRdb's table is partial and in-frame only. The data contain about 97,000 clones, 90% of them singletons. Germline lookup yields CDR1 LNHDA and CDR2 SQIVND (reference sequence). The CDR3 extends over 19 amino acids. Losses at the gene ends were 5 bases for V and 0 bases for J; bases not matched to a gene: 16. The material was peripheral blood, obtained on day 0 of AZD1222 vaccination. This sequence was found in an adult in good health. The V gene is TRBV19, the J gene TRBJ1-1; 9 nucleotides match TRBD1. CDR3: CASSVGQGIPTGMNTEAFF. The DNA of the CDR3 is TGTGCCAGTAGTGTCGGACAGGGGATCCCTACCGGTATGAACACTGAAGCTTTCTTT.